One sample yielded the 8 T cell receptor beta chains listed below, sequenced in a study of T cells in Graves' hyperthyroidism and ophthalmopathy. TCR beta CDR3 regions were amplified from RNA transcripts. First-round RT-PCR with HTBI primers amplified the TCR CDR3 region. From the multiplex PCR reads, TCRdb called clonotypes with MiXCR, one entry per CDR3 protein. The data show fewer than 450,000 distinct CDR3 sequences, about 17% seen once. The material sequenced was blood. Source of these receptors: a woman under 40 with Graves' hyperthyroidism that later progressed to Graves' ophthalmopathy.

The chain carries TRBV5-1 and TRBJ2-7, with a possible D match to TRBD1 (5 bases). Germline V gene lookup returns CDR1 SGHRS and CDR2 YFSETQ. Trimming shortened V by 4 bases and J by 4 bases, and 15 bases separated the two germline ends. This CDR3 is 14 amino acids long. CDR3 DNA: TGCGCCAGCAGCGAGGACACTGTGGGGTACGAGCAGTACTTC. It yields the protein CASSEDTVGYEQYF.

V and J are TRBV30 and TRBJ1-1; 8 nucleotides match TRBD1. V lost 4 bases to trimming and J lost 1 base; unmatched junction nucleotides: 14. Germline CDR1 GTSNPN, CDR2 SVGIG (reference sequence). This CDR3 has 17 amino acids. The CDR3 DNA follows: TGTGCCTGGAAAGCCCGGACAGGGATGGCCCAGAACACTGAAGCTTTCTTT. This codes for CAWKARTGMAQNTEAFF.

This clonotype was counted many times. The genes are TRBV6-6 and TRBJ2-7; D is ambiguous. The CDR3 is made up of 14 amino acids. The V gene's germline CDR1 is MNHNY and CDR2 SVGAGI (reference sequence). The V gene lost 2 bases and the J gene lost 0 bases, with 8 bases spanning the gap. This chain's CDR3 is CASSYSQLSYEQYF. CDR3 sequence (DNA): TGTGCCAGCAGTTACAGTCAACTCTCCTACGAGCAGTACTTC.

The V and J genes are TRBV4-1 and TRBJ1-4, with 8 bases aligning to TRBD1. The CDR3 is 17 amino acids. V dropped 4 bases and J dropped 5; count of bases not matched to a gene: 12. Germline-derived CDR1 and CDR2 are MGHRA and YSYEKL. The CDR3 is CASSRRDRNGENEKLFF. In nucleotides, the CDR3 is TGCGCCAGCAGCCGGCGGGACAGGAACGGGGAGAATGAAAAACTGTTTTTT.

A few counts support this clonotype. The V gene is TRBV30, the J gene TRBJ2-2, with 10 positions matching TRBD2. The CDR3 length is 17 residues. Germline loops: CDR1 GTSNPN, CDR2 SVGIG (reference sequence). The junction had 12 bases not matched to a gene; V was cut back by 4 bases and J by 4 bases. CDR3 nucleotide sequence: TGTGCCTGGATCCTAGGAGCGGGGGGGCCGGGCACCGGGGAGCTGTTTTTT. This codes for CAWILGAGGPGTGELFF.

The chain is built from TRBV5-1 and TRBJ2-7; 7 nucleotides line up with TRBD1. The ends lost 1 base at V and 6 bases at J; junction bases unmatched: 7. The germline gives CDR1 SGHRS, CDR2 YFSETQ. CDR3 length equals 14 residues. CDR3 loop: CASSLIDRASEQYF. CDR3 bases: TGCGCCAGCAGCTTGATAGACAGGGCTTCCGAGCAGTACTTC.

This clonotype was counted many times. The V call is TRBV27, the J call TRBJ1-1; 7 bases match TRBD1. J was trimmed by 11 bases and V by 4 bases; bases with no gene match: 4. Germline CDR1 reads MNHEY; CDR2 reads SMNVEV (reference sequence). The length of the CDR3 is 11 residues. The CDR3 sequence is CASSSDREAFF. In DNA form, the CDR3 reads TGTGCCAGCAGTTCCGACAGGGAGGCTTTCTTT.

This clonotype was detected ten times or more. The rearrangement links TRBV11-2 to TRBJ2-1; 8 nucleotides agree with TRBD1. The CDR3 is 14 amino acids. V dropped 5 bases and J dropped 6; count of bases not matched to a gene: 6. Germline V CDR1 and CDR2: SGHAT, FQNNGV. CDR3: CASSPWTGTNEQFF. The CDR3 DNA sequence: TGTGCCAGCAGCCCTTGGACAGGGACCAATGAGCAGTTCTTC.